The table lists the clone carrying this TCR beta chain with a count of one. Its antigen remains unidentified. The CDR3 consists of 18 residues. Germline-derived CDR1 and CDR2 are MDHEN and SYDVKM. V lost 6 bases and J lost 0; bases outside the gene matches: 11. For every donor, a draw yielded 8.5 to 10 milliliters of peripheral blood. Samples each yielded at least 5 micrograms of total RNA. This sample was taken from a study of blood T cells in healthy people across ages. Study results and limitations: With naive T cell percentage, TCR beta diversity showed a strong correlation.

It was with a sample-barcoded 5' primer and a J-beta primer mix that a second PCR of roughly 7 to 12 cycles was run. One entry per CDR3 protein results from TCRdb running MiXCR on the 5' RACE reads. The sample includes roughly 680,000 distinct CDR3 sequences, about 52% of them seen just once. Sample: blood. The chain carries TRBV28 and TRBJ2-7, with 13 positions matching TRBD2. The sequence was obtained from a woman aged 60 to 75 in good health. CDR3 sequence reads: CASRSAGLAGPSSYEQYF. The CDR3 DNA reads TGTGCCAGCAGGTCCGCGGGACTAGCGGGGCCTAGCTCCTACGAGCAGTACTTC.